This T cell receptor beta chain was captured by sequencing in a study of Ad26.COV2.S vaccination and SARS-CoV-2 variants. Broader study findings: For non-spike TCRs, breadth in vaccine recipients resembled that in placebo recipients.

Points on this clone: Its antigen remains unidentified.

Treatment here: around 19 received Ad26.COV2.S at low or high dose, single or two shots; five or six received placebo; per-sample allocation not given. At day 63 after the first vaccine or placebo injection, samples were drawn. This adult donor, from Boston, was 18-55 years old. In the vaccine, an Ad26 vector expressed the SARS-CoV-2 spike of the Wuhan strain. The V and J ends lost 1 base and 8 bases respectively, with 12 bases between them. Germline CDR1 reads WNHNN; CDR2 reads SYGVQD (reference sequence). CDR3 length: 13 amino acids. Method: immunoSEQ multiplex PCR; TCRdb's copy keeps in-frame clones and lacks some. The repertoire holds around 500,000 clones, roughly 87% seen once, with over 1.5% in the top ten.

The TCR sequence derives from a person between 18 and 65 years old who received the Ad26.COV2.S COVID-19 vaccine or a placebo. The gene calls are TRBV10-1 and TRBJ2-7; no firm D call. The sample in question was peripheral blood, obtained in a trial of Ad26.COV2.S vaccine versus placebo. The CDR3 DNA sequence: TGCGCCAGCAGTGAGTTACAGCTAGATAAGCAGTACTTC. It yields the protein CASSELQLDKQYF.